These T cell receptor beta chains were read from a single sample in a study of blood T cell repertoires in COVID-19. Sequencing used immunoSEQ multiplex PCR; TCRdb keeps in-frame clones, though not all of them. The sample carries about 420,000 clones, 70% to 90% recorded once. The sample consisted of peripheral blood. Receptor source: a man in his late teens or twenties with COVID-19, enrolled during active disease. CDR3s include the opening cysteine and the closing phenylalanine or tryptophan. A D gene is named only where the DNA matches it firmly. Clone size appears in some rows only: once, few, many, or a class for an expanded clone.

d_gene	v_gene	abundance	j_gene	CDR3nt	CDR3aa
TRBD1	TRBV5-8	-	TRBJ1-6	TGTGCCAGCAGCTTCTTTGGACAGGGCCATAATTCACCCCTCCACTTT	CASSFFGQGHNSPLHF
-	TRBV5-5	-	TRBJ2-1	TGTGCCAGCAGCTCAGAGGGCTTAGAGCAGTTCTTC	CASSSEGLEQFF
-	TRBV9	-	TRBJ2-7	TGTGCCAGCAGCGTAGCAGGAACAGCAAATTACGAGCAGTACTTC	CASSVAGTANYEQYF
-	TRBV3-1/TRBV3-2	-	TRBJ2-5	TGTGCCAGCAGCCAACGAGAGGCCCCGTCAAGGGAGACCCAGTACTTC	CASSQREAPSRETQYF
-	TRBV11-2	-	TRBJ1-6	TGTGCCAGCAGCCTTGGACAGACCCCAAGCTCCTATAATTCACCCCTCCACTTT	CASSLGQTPSSYNSPLHF
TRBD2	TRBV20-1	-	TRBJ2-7	TGCAGTGCTAGTTCTTCTAGCGGGAGCTACGAGCAGTACTTC	CSASSSSGSYEQYF
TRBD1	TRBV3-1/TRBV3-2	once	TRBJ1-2	TGTGCCAGCAGCCAAATGACAGGGTCGGGCTATGGCTACACCTTC	CASSQMTGSGYGYTF
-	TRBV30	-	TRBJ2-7	TGTGCCTGGAGTGAGACCCCCGGGGGCGAGCAGTACTTC	CAWSETPGGEQYF
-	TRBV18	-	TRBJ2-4	TGTGCCAGCTCACCAAATGTCTTAGCTTGGGCCAAAAACATTCAGTACTTC	CASSPNVLAWAKNIQYF
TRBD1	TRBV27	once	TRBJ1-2	TGTGCCAGCAGTTTCCGAGGGGGCCATGGCTACACCTTC	CASSFRGGHGYTF
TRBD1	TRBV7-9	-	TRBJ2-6	TGTGCCAGCAGCTTATGGGAGACAGGGGCTGGGGCCAACGTCCTGACTTTC	CASSLWETGAGANVLTF
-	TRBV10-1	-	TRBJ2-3	TGCGCCGGAAGAGACAGAGTCACAGATACGCAGTATTTT	CAGRDRVTDTQYF
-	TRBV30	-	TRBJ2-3	TGTGCCTGGAGTGCTGGAGCGGGACACATGGATACGCAGTATTTT	CAWSAGAGHMDTQYF
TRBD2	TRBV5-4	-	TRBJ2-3	TGTGCCAGCAGCGACACTAGCGGAAGCACAGATACGCAGTATTTT	CASSDTSGSTDTQYF
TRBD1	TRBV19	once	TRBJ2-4	TGTGCCAGTAGTATAAACAGGGGGAACATTCAGTACTTC	CASSINRGNIQYF
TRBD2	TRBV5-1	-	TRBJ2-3	TGCGCCAGCAGCCCCAAACAACTAGCGGCAAACACAGATACGCAGTATTTT	CASSPKQLAANTDTQYF
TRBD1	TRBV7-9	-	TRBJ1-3	TGTGCCAGCAGCCCACCATCGATGACAGGGGCGGGAAACACCATATATTTT	CASSPPSMTGAGNTIYF
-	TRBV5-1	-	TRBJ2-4	TGCGCCAGCAGCCCCGGGTTTGGAGGGAACATTCAGTACTTC	CASSPGFGGNIQYF
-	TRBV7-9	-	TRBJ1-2	TGTGCCAGCAGCCCCACAGACGGAAACTATGGCTACACCTTC	CASSPTDGNYGYTF
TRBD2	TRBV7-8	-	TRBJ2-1	TGTGCCAGCAGCTTAACTAGCGGGAGAAATTACAATGAGCAGTTCTTC	CASSLTSGRNYNEQFF
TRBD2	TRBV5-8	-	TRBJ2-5	TGTGCCAGCAGCTTGGGGACTAGCGGGACCACACAAGAGACCCAGTACTTC	CASSLGTSGTTQETQYF